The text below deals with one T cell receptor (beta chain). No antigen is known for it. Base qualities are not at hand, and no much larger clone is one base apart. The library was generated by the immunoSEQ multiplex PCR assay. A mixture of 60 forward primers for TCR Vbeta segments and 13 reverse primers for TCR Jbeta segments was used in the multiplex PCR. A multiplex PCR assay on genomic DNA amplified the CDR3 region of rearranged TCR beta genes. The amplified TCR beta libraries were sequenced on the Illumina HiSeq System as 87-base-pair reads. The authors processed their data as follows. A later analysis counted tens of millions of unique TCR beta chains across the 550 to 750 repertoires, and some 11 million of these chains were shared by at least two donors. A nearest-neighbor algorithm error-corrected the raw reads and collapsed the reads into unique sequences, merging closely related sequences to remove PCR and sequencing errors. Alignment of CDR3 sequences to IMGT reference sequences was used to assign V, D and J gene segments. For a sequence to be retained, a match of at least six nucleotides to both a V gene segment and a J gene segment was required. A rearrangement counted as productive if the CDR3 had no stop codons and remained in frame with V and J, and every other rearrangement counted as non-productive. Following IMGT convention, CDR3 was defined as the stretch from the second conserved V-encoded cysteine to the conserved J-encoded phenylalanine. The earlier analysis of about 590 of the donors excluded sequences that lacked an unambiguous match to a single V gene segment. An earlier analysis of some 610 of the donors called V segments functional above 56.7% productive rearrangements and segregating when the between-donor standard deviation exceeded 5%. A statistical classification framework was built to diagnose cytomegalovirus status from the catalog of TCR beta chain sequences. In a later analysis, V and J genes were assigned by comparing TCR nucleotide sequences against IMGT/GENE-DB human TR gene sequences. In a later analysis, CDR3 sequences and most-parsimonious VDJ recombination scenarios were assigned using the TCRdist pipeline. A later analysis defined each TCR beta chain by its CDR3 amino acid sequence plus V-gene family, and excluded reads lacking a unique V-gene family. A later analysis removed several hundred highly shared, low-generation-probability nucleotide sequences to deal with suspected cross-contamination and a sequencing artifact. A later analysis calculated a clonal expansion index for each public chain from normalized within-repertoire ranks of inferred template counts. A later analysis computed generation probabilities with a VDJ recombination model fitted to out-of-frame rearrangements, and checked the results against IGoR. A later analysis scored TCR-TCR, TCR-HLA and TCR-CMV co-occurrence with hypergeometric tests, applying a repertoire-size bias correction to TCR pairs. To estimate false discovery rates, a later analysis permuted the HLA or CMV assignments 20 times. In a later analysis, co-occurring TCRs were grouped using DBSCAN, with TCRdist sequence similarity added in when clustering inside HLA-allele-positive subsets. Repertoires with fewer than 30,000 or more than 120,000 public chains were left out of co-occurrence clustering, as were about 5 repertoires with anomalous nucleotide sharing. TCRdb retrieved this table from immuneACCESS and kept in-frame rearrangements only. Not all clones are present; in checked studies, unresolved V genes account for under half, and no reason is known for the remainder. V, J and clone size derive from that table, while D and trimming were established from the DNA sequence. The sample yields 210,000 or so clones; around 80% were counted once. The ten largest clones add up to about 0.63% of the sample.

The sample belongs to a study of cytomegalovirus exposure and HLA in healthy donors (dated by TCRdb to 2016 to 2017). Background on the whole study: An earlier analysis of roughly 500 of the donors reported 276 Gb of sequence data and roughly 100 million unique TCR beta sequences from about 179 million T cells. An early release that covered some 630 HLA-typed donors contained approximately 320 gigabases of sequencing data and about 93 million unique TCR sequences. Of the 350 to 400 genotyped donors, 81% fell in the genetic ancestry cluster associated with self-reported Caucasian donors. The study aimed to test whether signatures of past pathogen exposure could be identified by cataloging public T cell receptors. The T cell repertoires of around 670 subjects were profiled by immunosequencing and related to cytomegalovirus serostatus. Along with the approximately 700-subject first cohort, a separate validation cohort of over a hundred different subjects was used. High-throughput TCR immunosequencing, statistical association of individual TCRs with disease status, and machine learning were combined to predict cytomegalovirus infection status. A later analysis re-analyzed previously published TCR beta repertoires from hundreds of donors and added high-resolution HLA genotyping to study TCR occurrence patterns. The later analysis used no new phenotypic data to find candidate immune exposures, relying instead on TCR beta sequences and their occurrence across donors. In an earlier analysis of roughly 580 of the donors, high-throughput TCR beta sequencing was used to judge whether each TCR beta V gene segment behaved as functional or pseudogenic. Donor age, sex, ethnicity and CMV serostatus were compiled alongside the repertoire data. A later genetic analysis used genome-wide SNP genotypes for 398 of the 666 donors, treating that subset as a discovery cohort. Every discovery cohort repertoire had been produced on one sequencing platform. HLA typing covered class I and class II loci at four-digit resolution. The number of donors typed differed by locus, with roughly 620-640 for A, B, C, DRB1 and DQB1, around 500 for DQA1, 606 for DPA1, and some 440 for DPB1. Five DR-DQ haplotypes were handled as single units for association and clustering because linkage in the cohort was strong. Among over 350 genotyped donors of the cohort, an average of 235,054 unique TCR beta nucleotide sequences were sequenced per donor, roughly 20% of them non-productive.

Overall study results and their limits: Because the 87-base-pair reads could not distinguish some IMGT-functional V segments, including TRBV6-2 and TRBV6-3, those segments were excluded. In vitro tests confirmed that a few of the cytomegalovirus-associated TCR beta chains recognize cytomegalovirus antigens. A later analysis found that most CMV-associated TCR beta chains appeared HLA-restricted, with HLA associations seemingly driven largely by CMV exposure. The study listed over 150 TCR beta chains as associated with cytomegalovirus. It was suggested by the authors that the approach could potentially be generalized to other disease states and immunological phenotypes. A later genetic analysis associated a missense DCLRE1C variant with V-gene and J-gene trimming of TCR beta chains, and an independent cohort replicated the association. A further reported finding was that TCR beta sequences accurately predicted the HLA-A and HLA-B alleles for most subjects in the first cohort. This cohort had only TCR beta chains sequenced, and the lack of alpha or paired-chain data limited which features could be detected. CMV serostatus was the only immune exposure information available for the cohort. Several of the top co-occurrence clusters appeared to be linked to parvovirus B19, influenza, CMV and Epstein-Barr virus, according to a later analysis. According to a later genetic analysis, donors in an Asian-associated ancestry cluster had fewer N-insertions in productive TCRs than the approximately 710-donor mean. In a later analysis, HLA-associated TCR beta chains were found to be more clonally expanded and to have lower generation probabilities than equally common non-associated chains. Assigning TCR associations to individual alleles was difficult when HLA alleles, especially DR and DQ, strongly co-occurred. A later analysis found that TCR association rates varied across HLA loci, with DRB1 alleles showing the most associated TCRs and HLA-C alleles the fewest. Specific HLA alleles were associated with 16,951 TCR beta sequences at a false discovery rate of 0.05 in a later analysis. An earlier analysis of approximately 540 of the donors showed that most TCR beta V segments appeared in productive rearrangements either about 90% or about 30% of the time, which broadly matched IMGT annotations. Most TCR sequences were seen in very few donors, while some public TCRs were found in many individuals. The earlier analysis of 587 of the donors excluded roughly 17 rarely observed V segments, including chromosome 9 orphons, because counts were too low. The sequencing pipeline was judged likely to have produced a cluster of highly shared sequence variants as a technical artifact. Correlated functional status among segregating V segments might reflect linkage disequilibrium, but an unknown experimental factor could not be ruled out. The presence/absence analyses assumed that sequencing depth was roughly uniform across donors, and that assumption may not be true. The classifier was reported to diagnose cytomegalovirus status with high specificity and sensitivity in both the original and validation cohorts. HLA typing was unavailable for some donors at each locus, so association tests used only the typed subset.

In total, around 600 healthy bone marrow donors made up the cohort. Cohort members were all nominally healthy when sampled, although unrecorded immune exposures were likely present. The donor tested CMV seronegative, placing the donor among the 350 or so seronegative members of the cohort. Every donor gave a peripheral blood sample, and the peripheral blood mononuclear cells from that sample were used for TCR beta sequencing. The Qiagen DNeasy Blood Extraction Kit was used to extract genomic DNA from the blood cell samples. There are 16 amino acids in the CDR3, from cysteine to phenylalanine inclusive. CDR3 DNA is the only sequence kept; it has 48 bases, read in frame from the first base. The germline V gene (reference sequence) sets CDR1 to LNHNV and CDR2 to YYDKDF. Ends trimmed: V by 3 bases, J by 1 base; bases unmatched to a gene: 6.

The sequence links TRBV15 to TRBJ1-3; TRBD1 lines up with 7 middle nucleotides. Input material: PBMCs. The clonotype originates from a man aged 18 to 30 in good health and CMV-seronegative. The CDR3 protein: CATSREGQRSGNTIYF. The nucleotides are TGTGCCACCAGCAGGGAGGGACAGCGTTCTGGAAACACCATATATTTT. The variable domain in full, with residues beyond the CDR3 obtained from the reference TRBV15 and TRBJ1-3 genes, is DAMVIQNPRYQVTQFGKPVTLSCSQTLNHNVMYWYQQKSSQAPKLLFHYYDKDFNNEADTPDNFQSRRPNTSFCFLDIRSPGLGDTAMYLCATSREGQRSGNTIYFGEGSWLTVV.